These 5 T cell receptor beta chains were sequenced from one sample in a study of blood T cells in healthy people across ages. With a J-beta primer mix and a sample-barcoded 5' primer, a second PCR ran roughly 7 to 11 cycles. TCRdb ran MiXCR on the 5' RACE reads and lists one entry per CDR3 protein. The profile covers around 800,000 distinct CDR3 sequences, with approximately 55% appearing a single time and about two fifths taken by the ten largest. Sequencing was performed on blood. The receptors were sampled from a man older than 75 in good health.

V and J are TRBV25-1 and TRBJ1-4; D is perhaps TRBD1 (5 bases). Germline assignment: CDR1 MGHDK and CDR2 SYGVNS. The CDR3 is made up of 13 amino acids. The V gene lost 6 bases and the J gene lost 13 bases, with 18 bases spanning the gap. In DNA form, the CDR3 reads TGTGCCAGCAGCGAAACTCTGGGGGGGTTACTGTTTTTT. This translates into CASSETLGGLLFF.

This clonotype occurred a few times. V and J are TRBV7-2 and TRBJ2-1; no definite D call. The V and J ends lost 1 base and 6 bases respectively, with 7 bases between them. The CDR3 is made up of 13 amino acids. The germline CDR1 and CDR2 sequences are SGHTA and FQGNSA. The CDR3 DNA is TGTGCCAGCAGCTTAGGACTCCTCAATGAGCAGTTCTTC. Translated, it gives CASSLGLLNEQFF. Combining the CDR3 with reference TRBV7-2 and TRBJ2-1 gives the whole variable domain GAGVSQSPSNKVTEKGKDVELRCDPISGHTALYWYRQSLGQGLEFLIYFQGNSAPDKSGLPSDRFSAERTGGSVSTLTIQRTQQEDSAVYLCASSLGLLNEQFFGPGTRLTVL.

This clonotype has only one observation. The chain joins TRBV29-1 to TRBJ2-7, with a possible D match to TRBD1 (5 bases). There are 13 residues in the CDR3. Trimming removed 7 bases at V and 4 bases at J, with 17 bases between. Germline CDR1 SQVTM, CDR2 ANQGSEA. CDR3 DNA sequence: TGCAGCGCCCAGGACAACGTTAGGTACGAGCAGTACTTC. Translation: CSAQDNVRYEQYF.

V gene TRBV5-1 combines with J gene TRBJ2-1; 10 bases match TRBD2. Unmatched junction bases numbered 9, after V lost 3 bases and J lost 9 bases. The CDR3 extends over 15 amino acids. Germline V CDR1 and CDR2: SGHRS, YFSETQ. CDR3 coding DNA: TGCGCCAGCAGCTCGCTAGCGGGAGAAGAAAGTGAGCAGTTCTTC. Protein sequence: CASSSLAGEESEQFF.

The chain has TRBV13 and TRBJ2-6; D perhaps matches TRBD2 (6 bases). The germline V gene has CDR1 PRHDT and CDR2 FYEKMQ (reference sequence). The CDR3 is made up of 17 amino acids. Between the trimmed V and J ends, which lost 5 bases and 4 bases, there was a span of 18 bases. The CDR3 DNA reads as TGTGCCAGCAGCCCCTCGGGGGAAGCAAGAGGGGCCAACGTCCTGACTTTC. Translation gives CASSPSGEARGANVLTF.